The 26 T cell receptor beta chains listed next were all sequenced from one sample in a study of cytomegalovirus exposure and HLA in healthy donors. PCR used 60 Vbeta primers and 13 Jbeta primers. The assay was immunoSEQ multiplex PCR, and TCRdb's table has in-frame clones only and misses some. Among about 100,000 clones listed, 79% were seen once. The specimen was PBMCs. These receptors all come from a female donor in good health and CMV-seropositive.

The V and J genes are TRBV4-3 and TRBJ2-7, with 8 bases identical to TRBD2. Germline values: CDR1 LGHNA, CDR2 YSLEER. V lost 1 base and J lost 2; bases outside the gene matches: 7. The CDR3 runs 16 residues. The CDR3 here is CASSQGASGGAYEQYF. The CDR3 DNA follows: TGCGCCAGCAGCCAAGGGGCCAGCGGGGGAGCCTACGAGCAGTACTTC.

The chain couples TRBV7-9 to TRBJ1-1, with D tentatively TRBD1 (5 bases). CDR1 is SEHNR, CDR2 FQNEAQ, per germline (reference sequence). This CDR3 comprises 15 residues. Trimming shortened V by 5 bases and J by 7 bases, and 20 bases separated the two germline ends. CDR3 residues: CASSPDPTWGVEAFF. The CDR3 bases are TGTGCCAGCAGCCCCGACCCCACCTGGGGGGTTGAAGCTTTCTTT. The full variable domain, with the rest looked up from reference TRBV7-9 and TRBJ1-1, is DTGVSQNPRHKITKRGQNVTFRCDPISEHNRLYWYRQTLGQGPEFLTYFQNEAQLEKSRLLSDRFSAERPKGSFSTLEIQRTEQGDSAMYLCASSPDPTWGVEAFFGQGTRLTVV.

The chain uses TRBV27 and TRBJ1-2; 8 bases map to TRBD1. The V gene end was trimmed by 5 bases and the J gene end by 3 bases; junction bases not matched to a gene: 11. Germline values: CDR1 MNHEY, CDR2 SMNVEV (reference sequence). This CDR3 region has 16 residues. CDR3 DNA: TGTGCCAGCAGTCGTCGGACAGGGCGGGGGTACTATGGCTACACCTTC. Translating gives CASSRRTGRGYYGYTF.

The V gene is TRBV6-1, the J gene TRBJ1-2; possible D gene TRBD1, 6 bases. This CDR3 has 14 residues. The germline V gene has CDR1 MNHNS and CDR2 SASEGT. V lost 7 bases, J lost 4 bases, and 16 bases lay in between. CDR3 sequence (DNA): TGTGCCAGCACCCTTACGACAGGCCTCTATGGCTACACCTTC. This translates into CASTLTTGLYGYTF.

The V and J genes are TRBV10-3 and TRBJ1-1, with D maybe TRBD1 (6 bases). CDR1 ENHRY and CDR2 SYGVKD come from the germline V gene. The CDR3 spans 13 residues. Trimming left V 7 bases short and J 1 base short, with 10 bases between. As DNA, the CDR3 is TGTGCCATCAAAGGACAGACGAACACTGAAGCTTTCTTT. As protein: CAIKGQTNTEAFF.

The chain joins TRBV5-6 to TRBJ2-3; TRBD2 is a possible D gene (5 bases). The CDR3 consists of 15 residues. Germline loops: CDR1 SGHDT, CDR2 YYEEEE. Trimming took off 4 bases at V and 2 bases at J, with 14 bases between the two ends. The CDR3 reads CASSLPFDYTDTQYF. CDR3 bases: TGTGCCAGCAGCCTACCGTTTGACTACACAGATACGCAGTATTTT. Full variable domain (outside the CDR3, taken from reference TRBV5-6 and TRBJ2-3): DAGVTQSPTHLIKTRGQQVTLRCSPKSGHDTVSWYQQALGQGPQFIFQYYEEEERQRGNFPDRFSGHQFPNYSSELNVNALLLGDSALYLCASSLPFDYTDTQYFGPGTRLTVL.

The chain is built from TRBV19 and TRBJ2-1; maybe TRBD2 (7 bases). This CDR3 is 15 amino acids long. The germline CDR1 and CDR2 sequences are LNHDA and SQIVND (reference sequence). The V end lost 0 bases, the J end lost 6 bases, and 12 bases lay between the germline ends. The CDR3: CASSIDRGAVNEQFF. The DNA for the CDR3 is TGTGCCAGTAGTATAGATCGGGGGGCGGTCAATGAGCAGTTCTTC.

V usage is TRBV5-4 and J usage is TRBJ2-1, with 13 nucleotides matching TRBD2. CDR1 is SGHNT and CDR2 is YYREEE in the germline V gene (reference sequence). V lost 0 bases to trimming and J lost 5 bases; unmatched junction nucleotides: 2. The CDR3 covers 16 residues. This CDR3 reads CASSLVGTSGDNEQFF. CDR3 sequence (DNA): TGTGCCAGCAGCTTGGTGGGGACTAGCGGGGACAATGAGCAGTTCTTC.

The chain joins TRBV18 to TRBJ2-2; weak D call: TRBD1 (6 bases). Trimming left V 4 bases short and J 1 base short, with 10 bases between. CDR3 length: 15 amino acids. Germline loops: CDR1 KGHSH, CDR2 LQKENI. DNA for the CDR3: TGTGCCAGCTCACGCCGGACAGAGAACACCGGGGAGCTGTTTTTT. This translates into CASSRRTENTGELFF. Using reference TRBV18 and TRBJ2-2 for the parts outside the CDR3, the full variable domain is NAGVMQNPRHLVRRRGQEARLRCSPMKGHSHVYWYRQLPEEGLKFMVYLQKENIIDESGMPKERFSAEFPKEGPSILRIQQVVRGDSAAYFCASSRRTENTGELFFGEGSRLTVL.

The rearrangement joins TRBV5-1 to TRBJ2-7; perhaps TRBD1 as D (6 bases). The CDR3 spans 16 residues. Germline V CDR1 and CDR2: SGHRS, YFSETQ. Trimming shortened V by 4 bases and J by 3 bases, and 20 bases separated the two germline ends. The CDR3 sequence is CASSPLPGTPNYEQYF. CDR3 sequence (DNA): TGCGCCAGCAGCCCGCTCCCCGGGACACCAAACTACGAGCAGTACTTC.

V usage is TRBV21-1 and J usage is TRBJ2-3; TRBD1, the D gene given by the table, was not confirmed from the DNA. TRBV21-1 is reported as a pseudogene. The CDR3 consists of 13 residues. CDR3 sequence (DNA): TGTGCCAGCAGTGCGACAGGGCCAGATACGCAGTATTTT. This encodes CASSATGPDTQYF.

CDR3 loop: CASSDWTGDYGYTF. The CDR3 DNA sequence: TGTGCCAGCAGTGATTGGACGGGGGACTATGGCTACACCTTC. The gene calls are TRBV6-1 and TRBJ1-2; D is possibly TRBD1 (5 bases). V was shortened by 3 bases and J by 3 bases, with 11 bases between the two germline ends. CDR3 length: 14 amino acids. Germline-derived CDR1 and CDR2 are MNHNS and SASEGT.

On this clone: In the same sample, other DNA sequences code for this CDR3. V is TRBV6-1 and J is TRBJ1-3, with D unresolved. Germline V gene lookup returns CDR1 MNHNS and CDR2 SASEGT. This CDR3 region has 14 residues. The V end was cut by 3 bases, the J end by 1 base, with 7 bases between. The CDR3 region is CASSDGVSGNTIYF. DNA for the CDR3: TGTGCCAGCAGTGACGGGGTTTCTGGAAACACCATATATTTT.

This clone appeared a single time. CDR3 residues: CASSEVSTNYGYTF. Here the CDR3 DNA reads TGTGCCAGCTCGGAGGTTTCCACTAACTATGGCTACACCTTC. The V call is TRBV19, the J call TRBJ1-2; D unclear. The CDR3 loop spans 14 amino acids. The germline V gene encodes CDR1 LNHDA and CDR2 SQIVND (reference sequence). V shed 9 bases and J shed 0 bases, with 14 bases lying between them.

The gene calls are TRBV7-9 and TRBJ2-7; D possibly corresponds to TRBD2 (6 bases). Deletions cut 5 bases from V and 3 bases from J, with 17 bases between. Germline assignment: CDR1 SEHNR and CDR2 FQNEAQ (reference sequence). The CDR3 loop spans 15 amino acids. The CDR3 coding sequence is TGTGCCAGCAGCCCGGAGGGGACGCTGCTCTACGAGCAGTACTTC. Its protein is CASSPEGTLLYEQYF.

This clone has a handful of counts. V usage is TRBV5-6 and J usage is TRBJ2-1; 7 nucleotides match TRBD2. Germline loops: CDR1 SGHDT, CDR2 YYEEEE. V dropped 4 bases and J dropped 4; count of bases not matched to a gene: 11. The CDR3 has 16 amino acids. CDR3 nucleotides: TGTGCCAGCAGCGCGACTTTGGGCGGGGGATACAATGAGCAGTTCTTC. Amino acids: CASSATLGGGYNEQFF.

CDR3 coding DNA: TGTGCCGTCCACGTCGGGGGGGCGAACACCGGGGAGCTGTTTTTT. It specifies CAVHVGGANTGELFF. This chain joins TRBV19 and TRBJ2-2, with 8 bases that match TRBD2. The CDR3 spans 15 residues. V trimming: 11 bases; J trimming: 0 bases; junction bases outside the gene matches: 8. The V gene's germline CDR1 is LNHDA and CDR2 SQIVND (reference sequence).

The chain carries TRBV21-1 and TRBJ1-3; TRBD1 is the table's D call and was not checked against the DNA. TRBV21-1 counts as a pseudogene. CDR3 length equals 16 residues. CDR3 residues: CASSKGGRDSGNTIYF. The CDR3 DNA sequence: TGTGCCAGCAGCAAAGGTGGCAGGGACTCTGGAAACACCATATATTTT.

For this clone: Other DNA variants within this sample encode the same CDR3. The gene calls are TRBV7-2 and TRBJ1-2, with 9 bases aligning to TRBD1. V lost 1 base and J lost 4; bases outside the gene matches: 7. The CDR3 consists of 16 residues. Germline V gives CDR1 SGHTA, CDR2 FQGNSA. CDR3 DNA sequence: TGTGCCAGCAGCTTAGAGGGGACAGGGAGAGGCTATGGCTACACCTTC. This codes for CASSLEGTGRGYGYTF.

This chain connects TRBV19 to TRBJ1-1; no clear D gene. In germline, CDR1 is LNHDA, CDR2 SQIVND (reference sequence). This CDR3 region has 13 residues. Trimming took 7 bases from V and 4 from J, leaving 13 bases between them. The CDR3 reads CASNTSPGTEAFF. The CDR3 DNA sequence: TGTGCCAGTAACACTTCCCCGGGCACTGAAGCTTTCTTT.

The CDR3 sequence: CASSSRDSNTEAFF. DNA of the CDR3: TGTGCCAGCAGTTCTCGGGACAGCAACACTGAAGCTTTCTTT. The J gene is TRBJ1-1, the V gene TRBV5-5; 7 bases are a match to TRBD1. Germline V CDR1 and CDR2: SGHKS, YYEKEE (reference sequence). CDR3 length: 14 amino acids. V dropped 5 bases and J dropped 2; count of bases not matched to a gene: 6.

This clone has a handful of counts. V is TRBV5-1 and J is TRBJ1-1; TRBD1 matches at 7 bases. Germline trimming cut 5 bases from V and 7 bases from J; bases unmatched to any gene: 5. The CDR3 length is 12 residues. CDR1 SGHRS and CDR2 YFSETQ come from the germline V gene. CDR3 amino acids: CASSSQGLEAFF. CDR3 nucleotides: TGCGCCAGCAGTTCACAGGGGCTTGAAGCTTTCTTT.

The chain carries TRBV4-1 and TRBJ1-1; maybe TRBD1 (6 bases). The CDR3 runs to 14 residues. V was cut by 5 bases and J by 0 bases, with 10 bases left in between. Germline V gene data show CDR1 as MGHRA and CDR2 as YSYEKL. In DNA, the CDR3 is TGCGCCAGCAGCTGGGACACCCTGAACACTGAAGCTTTCTTT. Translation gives CASSWDTLNTEAFF.

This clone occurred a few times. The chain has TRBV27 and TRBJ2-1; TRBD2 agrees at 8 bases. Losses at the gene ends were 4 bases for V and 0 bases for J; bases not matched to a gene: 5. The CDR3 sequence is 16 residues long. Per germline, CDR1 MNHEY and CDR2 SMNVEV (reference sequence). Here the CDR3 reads CASSSQAGASYNEQFF. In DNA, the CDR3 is TGTGCCAGCAGTTCCCAAGCGGGAGCCTCCTACAATGAGCAGTTCTTC.

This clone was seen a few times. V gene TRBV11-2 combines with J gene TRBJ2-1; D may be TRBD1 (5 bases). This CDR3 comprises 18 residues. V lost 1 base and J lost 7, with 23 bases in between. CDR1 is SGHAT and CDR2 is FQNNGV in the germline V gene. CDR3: CASSLVGAGLGEYNEQFF. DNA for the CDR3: TGTGCCAGCAGCTTAGTTGGAGCAGGGCTTGGTGAATATAATGAGCAGTTCTTC. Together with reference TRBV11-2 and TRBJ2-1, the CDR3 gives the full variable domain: EAGVAQSPRYKIIEKRQSVAFWCNPISGHATLYWYQQILGQGPKLLIQFQNNGVVDDSQLPKDRFSAERLKGVDSTLKIQPAKLEDSAVYLCASSLVGAGLGEYNEQFFGPGTRLTVL.

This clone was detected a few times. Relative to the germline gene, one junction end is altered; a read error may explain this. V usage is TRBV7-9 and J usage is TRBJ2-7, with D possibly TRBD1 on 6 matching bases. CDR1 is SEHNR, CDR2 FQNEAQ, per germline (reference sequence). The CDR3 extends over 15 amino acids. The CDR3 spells CSSSTPETGPYEQYF. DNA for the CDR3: TGTTCCAGCAGCACCCCCGAGACAGGACCCTACGAGCAGTACTTC.